This T cell receptor beta chain was found in a study of somatic mutations in cytotoxic T cells in rheumatoid arthritis. Losses at the gene ends were 7 bases for V and 7 bases for J; bases not matched to a gene: 6. The CDR3 contains 13 residues. Germline CDR1 and CDR2: MNHEY and SVGAGI. Here immunoSEQ multiplex PCR was the method, and the copy in TCRdb shows in-frame clones only, minus some. The top ten hold 20% to 30% of the sample, which has some 7,400 clones, more than 80% seen once. This clone appeared a single time. The sequence came from a woman aged 70-85 years with rheumatoid arthritis. The material sequenced was CD8+ T cells sorted from blood. The chain is built from TRBV6-5 and TRBJ1-1; the match to TRBD1 covers 10 bases. The CDR3 is CASTPGQGIEAFF. CDR3 nucleotides: TGTGCCAGCACTCCGGGACAGGGGATTGAAGCTTTCTTT.